The count of the clone carrying this T cell receptor (beta chain) is one. The data derive from a study of blood T cell repertoires in COVID-19. Turning to the study itself: Acute and convalescent COVID-19 specimens originated in the United States, Italy and Spain. T cells, B-cell-depleted T cells, or PBMCs supplied cDNA or gDNA.

Profiled with immunoSEQ multiplex PCR; TCRdb holds only in-frame clones, not every one. In the table there are over 450,000 clones, approximately 89% of which are singletons. Enrolment of Seattle patients took place during active infection, and they were followed longitudinally. Per the germline V gene, CDR1 is LNHDA and CDR2 is SQIVND (reference sequence). The CDR3 covers 14 residues. The V end was cut by 6 bases, the J end by 5 bases, with 13 bases between. The TCR was taken from a young man with COVID-19, enrolled during active disease. What was sequenced was peripheral blood. The chain combines TRBV19 with TRBJ2-2; tentative D call: TRBD1 (6 bases). The CDR3 here is CASSLAGVTGELFF. Written as DNA, the CDR3 is TGTGCCAGTAGCTTAGCAGGGGTTACCGGGGAGCTGTTTTTT.